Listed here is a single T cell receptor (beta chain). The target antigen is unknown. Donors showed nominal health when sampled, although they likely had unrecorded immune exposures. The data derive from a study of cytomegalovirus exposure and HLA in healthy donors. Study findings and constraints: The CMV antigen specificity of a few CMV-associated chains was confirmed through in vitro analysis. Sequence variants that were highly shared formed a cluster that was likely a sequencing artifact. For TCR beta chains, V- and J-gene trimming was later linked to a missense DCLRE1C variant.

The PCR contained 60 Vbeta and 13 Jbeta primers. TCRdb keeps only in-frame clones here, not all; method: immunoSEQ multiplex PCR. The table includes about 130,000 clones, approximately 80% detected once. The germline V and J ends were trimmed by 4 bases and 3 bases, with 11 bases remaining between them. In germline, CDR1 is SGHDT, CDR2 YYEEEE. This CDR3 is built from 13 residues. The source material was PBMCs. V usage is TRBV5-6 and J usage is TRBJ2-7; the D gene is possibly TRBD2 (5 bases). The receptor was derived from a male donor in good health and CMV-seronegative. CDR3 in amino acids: CASSPGVGYEQYF. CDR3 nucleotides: TGTGCCAGCAGCCCCGGGGTGGGCTACGAGCAGTACTTC. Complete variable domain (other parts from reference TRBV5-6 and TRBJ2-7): DAGVTQSPTHLIKTRGQQVTLRCSPKSGHDTVSWYQQALGQGPQFIFQYYEEEERQRGNFPDRFSGHQFPNYSSELNVNALLLGDSALYLCASSPGVGYEQYFGPGTRLTVT.